This T cell receptor (beta chain) was sequenced during a study of blood T cell repertoires in COVID-19. Study-wide context: The study drew acute and convalescent COVID-19 samples from the United States, Italy and Spain.

The data were produced by immunoSEQ multiplex PCR, yet TCRdb's version contains in-frame clones alone and is incomplete. In the table there are a few hundred thousand clones, around 86% of which are singletons. V was pared by 6 bases and J by 5 bases, with 14 bases of the junction left unmatched. This CDR3 is built from 16 residues. Germline lookup yields CDR1 MDHEN and CDR2 SYDVKM. The rearrangement uses TRBV28 and TRBJ1-1; 8 bases agree with TRBD1. This TCR came from an older man with acute or convalescent COVID-19. The specimen was peripheral blood. The CDR3 sequence is CASRPLGQGERTEAFF. The CDR3 DNA reads as TGTGCCAGCAGGCCCCTTGGACAGGGAGAGAGGACTGAAGCTTTCTTT.